A selection of T cell receptor beta chains follows, all from one sample in a study of blood T cell repertoires in COVID-19. Assay used: immunoSEQ multiplex PCR; TCRdb lists only in-frame clones, some missing. The table includes around 320,000 clones, roughly 88% detected once. What was sequenced was peripheral blood. These receptors were collected from a woman aged 25 to 45 who had recovered from COVID-19. Each CDR3 is given with its conserved first and last residue. The D gene is left open where the match is weak. The listing skips clone size in some rows; elsewhere it reads once, few, many or a size class.

clone size,J gene,D gene,V gene,CDR3 DNA,CDR3 protein
-,TRBJ2-3,TRBD2,TRBV7-2,TGTGCCAGCAGCTTATCCGGACTAGCAACAGATACGCAGTATTTT,CASSLSGLATDTQYF
-,TRBJ2-4,TRBD1,TRBV28,TGTGCCAGCAGTCCGTGGGACAGATCGTTGTGGAGTGTTCAGTACTTC,CASSPWDRSLWSVQYF
-,TRBJ2-7,TRBD1,TRBV3-1/TRBV3-2,TGTGCCAGCAGCCTTCTGGCAGGGGGCGAGCAGTACTTC,CASSLLAGGEQYF
-,TRBJ2-7,-,TRBV20-1,TGCAGTGCTACCCCGCTTGTAGCGCAGTACTTC,CSATPLVAQYF
-,TRBJ1-2,TRBD1,TRBV5-1,TGCGCCAGCAGCTTGGGTCAGGGGGCATCGCGAGGCTACACCTTC,CASSLGQGASRGYTF
-,TRBJ1-3,-,TRBV5-1,TGCGCCAGCAGTCCAGGGGAAGCTGGAAACACCATATATTTT,CASSPGEAGNTIYF
-,TRBJ2-1,TRBD1,TRBV18,TGTGCCAGCTCACGGACCGGGACAGGGCCCTACAATGAGCAGTTCTTC,CASSRTGTGPYNEQFF
-,TRBJ2-5,-,TRBV7-2,TGTGCCAGCAGCTTACTGGGGGCAGAGACCCAGTACTTC,CASSLLGAETQYF
once,TRBJ2-7,TRBD1,TRBV20-1,TGCAGTGCTAGTGCACAGGGGACCTACGAGCAGTACTTC,CSASAQGTYEQYF
-,TRBJ2-1,TRBD2,TRBV30,TGTGCCTGGAGTGGACGCCGACAGCGGGGTTCCTACCACAATGAGCAGTTCTTC,CAWSGRRQRGSYHNEQFF
-,TRBJ2-2,TRBD2,TRBV19,TGTGCCAGTAGTTTCCCTAGCGGGGGGACTAACACCGGGGAGCTGTTTTTT,CASSFPSGGTNTGELFF
-,TRBJ1-2,-,TRBV9,TGTGCCAGCAGCGTAGGACTGAGAAACTATGGCTACACCTTC,CASSVGLRNYGYTF
-,TRBJ1-2,-,TRBV12-3/TRBV12-4,TGTGCCAGCAGCACAAGACAGCACGACGGCTACACCTTC,CASSTRQHDGYTF
-,TRBJ1-5,-,TRBV28,TGTGCCAGCAGCCGCGATCAGCCCCAGCATTTT,CASSRDQPQHF
-,TRBJ1-5,-,TRBV30,TGTGCCGGCGGATGGTATGGGCAGCCCCAGCATTTT,CAGGWYGQPQHF
-,TRBJ1-5,-,TRBV28,TGTGCCAGCATTCTGGAGGCCACCTCTTTACAGCCCCAGCATTTT,CASILEATSLQPQHF
-,TRBJ1-1,-,TRBV19,TGTGCCAGTAGTATTCAAAGAGGGACTGAAGCTTTCTTT,CASSIQRGTEAFF
-,TRBJ2-7,-,TRBV6-5,TGTGCCAGCAGCCGGACAGCGAATTCCTACGAGCAGTACTTC,CASSRTANSYEQYF
-,TRBJ1-1,TRBD1,TRBV30,TGTGCCTGGATAAGGGCTGACAGGGGGAATGAAGCTTTCTTT,CAWIRADRGNEAFF
-,TRBJ2-2,-,TRBV24-1,TGTGCCACCAGTGGAGACAGAAACACCGGGGAGCTGTTTTTT,CATSGDRNTGELFF
-,TRBJ2-6,-,TRBV7-9,TGTGCCAGCAGCTTCCCCCAGGTCAGCGGGGCCAACGTCCTGACTTTC,CASSFPQVSGANVLTF
-,TRBJ2-7,-,TRBV28,TGTGCCAGCACCGCCTCCAGTACCTACGAGCAGTACTTC,CASTASSTYEQYF
-,TRBJ2-5,TRBD2,TRBV5-1,TGCGCCAGCAGCTTGGTGTCTAGCGGGGGGGCCGATGGAGAGACCCAGTACTTC,CASSLVSSGGADGETQYF
-,TRBJ2-5,-,TRBV7-3,TGTGCCAGCAGCTTAATCCTCGGGGAGACCCAGTACTTC,CASSLILGETQYF
-,TRBJ2-3,TRBD2,TRBV6-5,TGTGCCAGTCGACTAGCGGGTAGCACAGATACGCAGTATTTT,CASRLAGSTDTQYF
-,TRBJ1-1,-,TRBV6-5,TGTGCCAGCAGTCAGGGGTTGTACACTGAAGCTTTCTTT,CASSQGLYTEAFF
-,TRBJ1-1,-,TRBV28,TGTGCCAGTCACCCCCCCGGAGACACTGAAGCTTTCTTT,CASHPPGDTEAFF
-,TRBJ1-2,TRBD1,TRBV18,TGTGCCAGCTCACCAAGGACAGGGGGCTACACCTTC,CASSPRTGGYTF
-,TRBJ1-2,-,TRBV10-3,TGTGCCATCAGTGAGTCTGTTTATGGGTTGCAGGGGCAGAGTGGCTACACCTTC,CAISESVYGLQGQSGYTF
-,TRBJ1-1,-,TRBV12-3/TRBV12-4,TGTGCCGGCGGGGGCACGAACACTGAAGCTTTCTTT,CAGGGTNTEAFF
-,TRBJ2-7,TRBD2,TRBV11-2,TGTGCCAGCAGCTCCCATAGCGGGGGAGGCGAGCAGTACTTC,CASSSHSGGGEQYF
-,TRBJ2-2,TRBD1,TRBV6-5,TGTGCCAGCAGTTACGGGACAGACCTGACCGGGGAGCTGTTTTTT,CASSYGTDLTGELFF
-,TRBJ1-1,-,TRBV5-6,TGTGCCAGCAGCTTGGATCGGGGGGCGGACACTGAAGCTTTCTTT,CASSLDRGADTEAFF
once,TRBJ2-7,TRBD2,TRBV18,TGTGCCAGCTCGGCGGGGGACGATTCCTACGAGCAGTACTTC,CASSAGDDSYEQYF
-,TRBJ2-7,-,TRBV5-4,TGTGCCAGCAGCGAACAGAAGGTAGGGGGGGGCGAGCAGTACTTC,CASSEQKVGGGEQYF
-,TRBJ2-5,TRBD1,TRBV9,TGTGCCAGCAGCGCACGGACAGGGGAAGTCACGGAGACCCAGTACTTC,CASSARTGEVTETQYF
-,TRBJ1-4,TRBD1,TRBV4-2,TGTGCCAGCAGCCAAGGGACAGGCAGTAATGAAAAACTGTTTTTT,CASSQGTGSNEKLFF
once,TRBJ2-3,-,TRBV4-1,TGCGCCAGCAGCCAAGACGTCGGGAGACGGGACTCTAAAGCAGATACGCAGTATTTT,CASSQDVGRRDSKADTQYF
once,TRBJ2-7,TRBD2,TRBV2,TGTGCCAGCACTAGAGGGAGGGAATACTACGAGCAGTACTTC,CASTRGREYYEQYF
-,TRBJ2-7,-,TRBV3-1/TRBV3-2,TGTGCCAGCAGCCAACTAGGACAGACCTACGAGCAGTACTTC,CASSQLGQTYEQYF
-,TRBJ1-2,-,TRBV7-2,TGTGCCAGCAGCTTACAGGAGACAGGCTATGGCTACACCTTC,CASSLQETGYGYTF
-,TRBJ1-1,-,TRBV2,TGTGCCAGCAGTGTCAACTGGAACACTGAAGCTTTCTTT,CASSVNWNTEAFF
-,TRBJ2-5,TRBD2,TRBV4-1,TGCGCCAGCAGCCAAGATGAGGGCGGGGGGGCCAAGACCCAGTACTTC,CASSQDEGGGAKTQYF